This T cell receptor (beta chain) originates from a study of T cell responses to AZD1222 COVID-19 vaccine. Looking at the study overall: Analyses pooled second doses at about 4 or about 12 weeks.

Whole-study findings and limits: The donor cohort was predominantly white British with a female majority, and clonal diversity may have been underestimated.

The CDR3 is 15 amino acids. Germline CDR1 SEHNR, CDR2 FQNEAQ (reference sequence). V lost 5 bases, J lost 2 bases, and 13 bases lay in between. Note on this clone: Antigen specificity is unknown.

Sequencing used immunoSEQ multiplex PCR; TCRdb keeps in-frame clones, though not all of them. The repertoire holds about 140,000 clones, 91% seen once, with 2.8% in the top ten. The origin of this receptor is an adult in good health. Sequencing was performed on peripheral blood, taken on day 0 of AZD1222 vaccination. The chain carries TRBV7-9 and TRBJ1-3; D ambiguous. Here the CDR3 DNA reads TGTGCCAGCAGCCTCTCGGGAGTGGCTGGAAACACCATATATTTT. It is translated as CASSLSGVAGNTIYF. Filled out from reference TRBV7-9 and TRBJ1-3, the complete variable domain reads DTGVSQNPRHKITKRGQNVTFRCDPISEHNRLYWYRQTLGQGPEFLTYFQNEAQLEKSRLLSDRFSAERPKGSFSTLEIQRTEQGDSAMYLCASSLSGVAGNTIYFGEGSWLTVV.